The 16 T cell receptor beta chains reported below all come from one sample, sequenced in a study of shared clonotypes between healthy human individuals. Profiled with immunoSEQ multiplex PCR; TCRdb holds only in-frame clones, not every one. This table holds about 2.3 million clones, approximately 93% found once. Sequenced: naive CD4+ T cells from PBMCs. Documented subset: CD45RA+ positively selected. The receptors were sampled from a man younger than 35 in good health. Some clones in this sample may be carry-over from other donors' samples.

V gene TRBV6-1 combines with J gene TRBJ2-7, with TRBD2 matching 14 bases. J gave up 2 bases and V 9 bases, and 6 bases lay outside the gene matches. The germline V gene encodes CDR1 MNHNS and CDR2 SASEGT. The CDR3 sequence is 15 residues long. This chain's CDR3 is CASGLAGGSAYEQYF. The CDR3 DNA reads as TGTGCCAGTGGACTAGCGGGAGGTAGTGCCTACGAGCAGTACTTC.

Details on this clone: This sample also contains other DNA sequences that code for the same CDR3. V usage is TRBV2 and J usage is TRBJ1-1; D call uncertain. The length of the CDR3 is 13 residues. V lost 3 bases, J lost 0 bases, and 5 bases lay in between. Germline values: CDR1 SNHLY, CDR2 FYNNEI. The chain's CDR3 is CASSDEVNTEAFF. The CDR3 DNA reads as TGTGCCAGCAGTGACGAGGTGAACACTGAAGCTTTCTTT.

This rearrangement joins TRBV7-2 to TRBJ2-7; no firm D call. The V gene lost 4 bases and the J gene lost 0 bases, with 10 bases spanning the gap. This CDR3 contains 14 residues. Germline V gene sequence: CDR1 SGHTA, CDR2 FQGNSA. In nucleotides, the CDR3 is TGTGCCAGCAGCTGGAGACACGGCTCCTACGAGCAGTACTTC. It is translated as CASSWRHGSYEQYF.

V gene TRBV25-1 combines with J gene TRBJ2-3; 12 bases align to TRBD1. V gave up 8 bases and J gave up 8 bases; unmatched junction bases: 11. The CDR3 totals 15 residues. CDR1 is MGHDK, CDR2 SYGVNS, per germline. In nucleotides, the CDR3 is TGTGCCAGCTTACAATCCGGGACAGGGGGCAGTACGCAGTATTTT. Translated, it gives CASLQSGTGGSTQYF.

V gene TRBV5-6 combines with J gene TRBJ2-1, with D perhaps being TRBD1 or TRBD2 (5 bases each). CDR3 length equals 16 residues. The germline CDR1 and CDR2 sequences are SGHDT and YYEEEE. Trimming took off 7 bases at V and 0 bases at J, with 17 bases between the two ends. CDR3 in amino acids: CASHAGTPNSYNEQFF. CDR3 bases: TGTGCCAGCCACGCCGGGACGCCAAACTCCTACAATGAGCAGTTCTTC.

This chain connects TRBV16 to TRBJ1-1, with D uncertain. CDR1 is KGHSY and CDR2 is FQNENV in the germline V gene. This CDR3 is 13 amino acids long. V was cut by 2 bases and J by 5 bases, with 9 bases left in between. For the CDR3, the DNA is TGTGCCAGCAGCCAACTCCCGGGGACTGAAGCTTTCTTT. Amino acid sequence: CASSQLPGTEAFF.

The chain uses TRBV4-1 and TRBJ1-2; 9 bases align to TRBD1. V shed 0 bases, J shed 8 bases, and the junction held 10 bases outside the gene matches. This CDR3 is built from 16 residues. CDR1 and CDR2 (germline): MGHRA, YSYEKL. DNA of the CDR3: TGCGCCAGCAGCCAAGAATTTACAGGGGGCTTGTGGGGCTACACCTTC. Protein sequence: CASSQEFTGGLWGYTF.

The gene calls are TRBV5-1 and TRBJ2-7, with 11 nucleotides matching TRBD2. The trim removed 6 bases at V and 3 bases at J, leaving 11 bases unmatched. The V gene's germline CDR1 is SGHRS and CDR2 YFSETQ. This CDR3 comprises 16 residues. The CDR3, as DNA: TGCGCCAGCAATTCCCTGACTAGCGGGACAGGCTACGAGCAGTACTTC. The encoded protein is CASNSLTSGTGYEQYF.

This rearrangement joins TRBV5-1 to TRBJ1-1; no reliable D call. Trimming removed 0 bases at V and 4 bases at J, with 13 bases between. CDR1 and CDR2 (germline): SGHRS, YFSETQ. The CDR3 is 15 amino acids. The CDR3 loop is CASSLGAIYGTEAFF. The CDR3 coding sequence is TGCGCCAGCAGCTTGGGGGCTATTTACGGCACTGAAGCTTTCTTT.

The chain uses TRBV27 and TRBJ2-7; no firm D call. CDR1 MNHEY and CDR2 SMNVEV come from the germline V gene (reference sequence). This CDR3 is built from 15 residues. V lost 4 bases, J lost 0 bases, and 13 bases lay in between. Written as DNA, the CDR3 is TGTGCCAGCAGTTACGGACCGCTGAGCTCCTACGAGCAGTACTTC. It translates to CASSYGPLSSYEQYF.

The chain recombines TRBV18 with TRBJ2-7, with D tentatively TRBD2 (5 bases). Trimming removed 3 bases from V and 5 bases from J, with 14 bases in between. This CDR3 is 14 amino acids long. Germline-derived CDR1 and CDR2 are KGHSH and LQKENI. The DNA of the CDR3 is TGTGCCAGCTCACCTTCCAGCGGCCTAGACGAGCAGTACTTC. Translated, it gives CASSPSSGLDEQYF.

This clone occurred once. The J gene is TRBJ2-1, the V gene TRBV5-6; 7 bases are a match to TRBD1. V lost 4 bases to trimming and J lost 3 bases; unmatched junction nucleotides: 7. This CDR3 has 15 amino acids. The V gene's germline CDR1 is SGHDT and CDR2 YYEEEE. CDR3 residues: CASSRRGQIYNEQFF. DNA of the CDR3: TGTGCCAGCAGCCGCCGGGGACAGATCTACAATGAGCAGTTCTTC.

V and J are TRBV6-5 and TRBJ2-7; D unresolved. V shed 0 bases and J shed 2 bases, with 11 bases lying between them. CDR1 and CDR2 (germline): MNHEY, SVGAGI. This CDR3 contains 15 residues. The CDR3 spells CASSYSFRMTYEQYF. The CDR3, as DNA: TGTGCCAGCAGTTACTCATTTCGGATGACCTACGAGCAGTACTTC.

This chain connects TRBV11-2 to TRBJ1-2; possible D gene TRBD1, 6 bases. Germline values: CDR1 SGHAT, CDR2 FQNNGV. This CDR3 region has 14 residues. V gave up 4 bases and J gave up 7 bases, with 16 bases separating them. CDR3 in amino acids: CASSSDTGNSGYTF. CDR3 bases: TGTGCCAGCAGCTCTGACACAGGGAATTCTGGCTACACCTTC. Filled out from reference TRBV11-2 and TRBJ1-2, the complete variable domain reads EAGVAQSPRYKIIEKRQSVAFWCNPISGHATLYWYQQILGQGPKLLIQFQNNGVVDDSQLPKDRFSAERLKGVDSTLKIQPAKLEDSAVYLCASSSDTGNSGYTFGSGTRLTVV.

This chain links TRBV19 with TRBJ2-7, with 14 bases aligning to TRBD2. The CDR3 length is 18 residues. The V gene end was trimmed by 4 bases and the J gene end by 2 bases; junction bases not matched to a gene: 10. Germline values: CDR1 LNHDA, CDR2 SQIVND (reference sequence). The CDR3 spells CASSTSGTSGSGTYEQYF. In DNA, the CDR3 is TGTGCCAGTAGTACCTCCGGGACTAGCGGGAGTGGGACCTACGAGCAGTACTTC.

The chain couples TRBV27 to TRBJ1-6; D call uncertain. The CDR3 consists of 13 residues. The V end was cut by 5 bases, the J end by 10 bases, with 12 bases between. Germline V lookup: CDR1 MNHEY, CDR2 SMNVEV (reference sequence). This CDR3 reads CASSPQGFSPLHF. In DNA, the CDR3 is TGTGCCAGCAGTCCCCAAGGGTTCTCACCCCTCCACTTT.